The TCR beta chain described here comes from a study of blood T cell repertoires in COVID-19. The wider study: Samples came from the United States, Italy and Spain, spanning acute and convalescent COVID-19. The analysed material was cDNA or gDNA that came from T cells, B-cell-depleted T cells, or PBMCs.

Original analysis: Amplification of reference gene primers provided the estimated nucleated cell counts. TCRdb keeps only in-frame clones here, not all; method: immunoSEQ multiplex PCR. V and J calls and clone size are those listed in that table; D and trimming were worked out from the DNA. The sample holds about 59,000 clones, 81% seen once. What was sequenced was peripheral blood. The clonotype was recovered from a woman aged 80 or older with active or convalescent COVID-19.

For the CDR3, the DNA is TGTGCCAGCAGGCCGGGACAGGGTATCTTTAGCAATCAGCCCCAGCATTTT. Its protein product is CASRPGQGIFSNQPQHF. The V call is TRBV2, the J call TRBJ1-5; 9 bases fit TRBD1. The CDR3 totals 17 residues. CDR1 and CDR2 (germline): SNHLY, FYNNEI. Trimming cost V 6 bases and J 0 bases; bases outside gene matches: 9.